There are a few counts of the clone carrying this TCR beta chain. What it binds is unknown. The CDR3 regions of TCR beta were amplified from RNA transcripts. HTBI primers were the set used in a first-round RT-PCR of the TCR CDR3. TCRdb re-analysed the multiplex PCR reads in MiXCR, keeping a single row per CDR3 protein. The table shows approximately 370,000 distinct CDR3 sequences, with about 18% occurring only once. This CDR3 is 16 amino acids long. The V gene lost 0 bases and the J gene lost 3 bases, with 15 bases spanning the gap. Germline CDR1 and CDR2: SGHDN and FVKESK. This entry belongs to a study of T cells in Graves' hyperthyroidism and ophthalmopathy. Study-level findings and limits: A 13 V-J model separated ophthalmopathy from stable hyperthyroidism.

The hyperthyroidism was newly diagnosed and had lasted under 2 months; the patients were aged 18 to 65. Diagnosis relied on clinical symptoms, serum thyroxine and TRAb, thyroid ultrasound and orbital computed tomography. Blood from later-ophthalmopathy patients was taken at first hyperthyroidism diagnosis. The chain combines TRBV14 with TRBJ2-7; D may be TRBD2 (5 bases). Sequenced material: blood. This receptor was taken from a young woman with Graves' hyperthyroidism that later progressed to Graves' ophthalmopathy. The CDR3 nucleotides are TGTGCCAGCAGCCAAGAACTCGGGATGTTGGTCTACGAGCAGTACTTC. Its translation is CASSQELGMLVYEQYF.